This T cell receptor beta chain was captured by sequencing in a study of cytomegalovirus exposure and HLA in healthy donors. Study-level results: High sensitivity and specificity were reportedly achieved when the classifier diagnosed cytomegalovirus status. Most observed TCR sequences were rare, whereas some public TCRs were detected in many donors.

The assay was immunoSEQ multiplex PCR, and TCRdb's table has in-frame clones only and misses some. The sample includes just under 150,000 clones, 87% of them seen just once. Concerning this clone: Its cognate antigen is unknown.

The donors were part of the validation cohort, which consisted of under 150 subjects and was separate from the first cohort of hundreds of subjects. CDR3 size: 15 residues. CDR1 and CDR2 from the germline V gene are SGDLS and YYNGEE. V gave up 3 bases and J gave up 5 bases; unmatched junction bases: 9. This sequence originates from a man younger than 35 in good health and CMV-seropositive. This chain joins TRBV9 and TRBJ2-5; 8 nucleotides agree with TRBD2. Sequences were obtained from PBMCs. CDR3 bases: TGTGCCAGCAGCGGCCTAGCGGGTCCTCTGGAGACCCAGTACTTC. Its translation is CASSGLAGPLETQYF.